These 13 T cell receptor beta chains were all obtained from the same sample, sequenced in a study of neurological immune-mediated disorders. Described time point: technical triplicate 2. TCRdb fed the 5' RACE reads into MiXCR, producing one record per CDR3 protein. The sample has more than 30,000 distinct CDR3 sequences; less than 15% are singletons. Sequencing was performed on CD4+ T cells from blood. These receptors originate from a female donor with HTLV-1-associated myelopathy (HAM/TSP).

This clonotype was found many times. This chain joins TRBV5-1 and TRBJ2-2; D gene unclear. The CDR3 covers 13 residues. Germline CDR1 SGHRS, CDR2 YFSETQ. V dropped 0 bases and J dropped 5 bases, with 5 bases sitting between them. CDR3 amino acids: CASSLVRTGELFF. The DNA for the CDR3 is TGCGCCAGCAGCTTGGTTCGGACCGGGGAGCTGTTTTTT.

This clonotype was seen ten or more times. This chain joins TRBV20-1 and TRBJ2-7; D remains ambiguous. Germline lookup yields CDR1 DFQATT and CDR2 SNEGSKA (reference sequence). Trimming left V 3 bases short and J 4 bases short, with 7 bases between. CDR3 length: 11 amino acids. Here the CDR3 DNA reads TGCAGTGCTAGTAAGGGATACGAGCAGTACTTC. Protein product: CSASKGYEQYF.

There are many counts of this clonotype. This chain joins TRBV4-1 and TRBJ1-6, with D possibly being TRBD1 (6 bases). V lost 7 bases, J lost 9 bases, and 19 bases lay in between. The V gene's germline CDR1 is MGHRA and CDR2 YSYEKL. The CDR3 sequence is 15 residues long. The CDR3 reads CASTWGQGKVSPLHF. The DNA of the CDR3 is TGCGCCAGCACCTGGGGGCAGGGGAAAGTTTCACCCCTCCACTTT.

The chain couples TRBV5-1 to TRBJ2-1; maybe TRBD2 (6 bases). This CDR3 spans 14 amino acids. CDR1 SGHRS and CDR2 YFSETQ come from the germline V gene. Trimming stripped 3 bases from V and 13 bases from J, with 20 bases between. CDR3 residues: CASSSRAGTSGQFF. Here the CDR3 DNA reads TGCGCCAGCAGCTCGAGAGCCGGGACTTCAGGACAGTTCTTC.

This clonotype showed up many times. This chain connects TRBV20-1 to TRBJ1-2; perhaps TRBD1 as D (5 bases). Per germline, CDR1 DFQATT and CDR2 SNEGSKA (reference sequence). The CDR3 spans 14 residues. V gave up 1 base and J gave up 8 bases, with 17 bases separating them. The chain's CDR3 is CSARVAGGGGGYTF. As DNA, the CDR3 is TGCAGTGCTAGAGTAGCGGGGGGTGGGGGAGGCTACACCTTC.

This clonotype came up many times. The chain joins TRBV28 to TRBJ2-7; possible D gene TRBD1, 6 bases. V was cut by 6 bases and J by 4 bases, with 13 bases left in between. The CDR3 is made up of 13 amino acids. Germline CDR1 MDHEN, CDR2 SYDVKM. CDR3 residues: CASRLQGRYEQYF. In DNA form, the CDR3 reads TGTGCCAGCAGGCTACAGGGAAGATACGAGCAGTACTTC.

This clonotype showed up just once. Sequence at one end of the junction differs from germline and may be a read error. V and J are TRBV7-2 and TRBJ2-1; D unresolved. The V gene's germline CDR1 is SGHTA and CDR2 FQGNSA. CDR3 length equals 14 residues. CDR3 sequence (DNA): TGTGCCAGCAGCTTAGGCAGACACTACAATGAGAAGTTCTTC. Translated: CASSLGRHYNEKFF.

This clonotype was seen many times. The CDR3 nucleotides read TGCGCCAGCAGCTCGGGGGACAGGGCCTACGAGCAGTACTTC. This gives the protein CASSSGDRAYEQYF. J is TRBJ2-7 and V is TRBV5-1; 9 bases match TRBD1. The CDR3 is made up of 14 amino acids. Trimming took 3 bases from V and 2 from J; bases not matched to a gene: 3. Germline V CDR1 and CDR2: SGHRS, YFSETQ.

Many counts were recorded for this clonotype. V is TRBV6-2 or TRBV6-3 and J is TRBJ2-7; 8 bases line up with TRBD1. V shed 5 bases and J 0 bases; nucleotides not matched to a gene: 9. There are 16 residues in the CDR3. Germline V gene sequence: CDR1 MNHEY, CDR2 SVGEGT. The CDR3, as DNA: TGTGCCAGCAGTGCCGGAAGGACAGGGCTCTCCTACGAGCAGTACTTC. Translation: CASSAGRTGLSYEQYF.

This clonotype came up many times. The rearrangement uses TRBV10-1 and TRBJ2-7, with a tentative D call TRBD2 (5 bases). The CDR3 sequence is 13 residues long. V lost 5 bases, J lost 5 bases, and 13 bases lay in between. Germline loops: CDR1 WNHNN, CDR2 SYGVQD (reference sequence). As DNA, the CDR3 is TGCGCCAGCAGTTCCCGCGGGTCCCACGAGCAGTACTTC. Amino acid sequence: CASSSRGSHEQYF.

This clonotype was detected ten times or more. The chain has TRBV10-3 and TRBJ1-6; the match to TRBD1 covers 7 bases. The CDR3 loop spans 13 amino acids. Per germline, CDR1 ENHRY and CDR2 SYGVKD. Losses at the gene ends were 6 bases for V and 10 bases for J; bases not matched to a gene: 6. CDR3 coding DNA: TGTGCCATCAGCTCCGACAGGGAATCACCCCTCCACTTT. Its protein is CAISSDRESPLHF.

Ten or more counts support this clonotype. The chain carries TRBV20-1 and TRBJ2-1; D may match TRBD1 or TRBD2 (5 bases each). Germline V gives CDR1 DFQATT, CDR2 SNEGSKA (reference sequence). The CDR3 is made up of 14 amino acids. In DNA form, the CDR3 reads TGCTCCTGGGGTCAGGTCCGAGGGGACAATGAGCAGTTCTTC. Translated: CSWGQVRGDNEQFF.

This clonotype was seen at least ten times. J is TRBJ2-7 and V is TRBV29-1; no clear D gene. CDR1 is SQVTM, CDR2 ANQGSEA, per germline. The CDR3 is 13 amino acids. The V end was cut by 7 bases, the J end by 3 bases, with 16 bases between. The CDR3 loop is CSAKSPGLYEQYF. DNA for the CDR3: TGCAGCGCCAAGTCGCCCGGGCTCTACGAGCAGTACTTC.